The 31 T cell receptor beta chains presented below share a single source sample, sequenced in a study of control samples from healthy donors and cancer patients. The protocol was immunoSEQ multiplex PCR, while the TCRdb copy is restricted to in-frame clones and leaves out a portion. Here the sample spans approximately 100,000 clones, roughly 86% being singletons. The sample comprised blood. These receptors all come from a man aged 30 to 39 in good health.

The chain carries TRBV7-3 and TRBJ2-7; D remains unclear. V was trimmed by 6 bases and J by 0 bases, leaving 9 bases between them. The CDR3 has 13 residues. The germline gives CDR1 SGHTA, CDR2 FQGTGA. This chain's CDR3 is CASSPDISYEQYF. In DNA form, the CDR3 reads TGTGCCAGCAGTCCTGACATCTCCTACGAGCAGTACTTC. Filled out from reference TRBV7-3 and TRBJ2-7, the complete variable domain reads GAGVSQTPSNKVTEKGKYVELRCDPISGHTALYWYRQSLGQGPEFLIYFQGTGAADDSGLPNDRFFAVRPEGSVSTLKIQRTERGDSAVYLCASSPDISYEQYFGPGTRLTVT.

The rearrangement uses TRBV19 and TRBJ1-1; no firm D call. CDR3 length: 14 amino acids. Trimming left V 1 base short and J 1 base short, with 7 bases between. Germline V gives CDR1 LNHDA, CDR2 SQIVND (reference sequence). CDR3 region: CASSIVASNTEAFF. The CDR3 DNA reads as TGTGCCAGTAGTATAGTGGCCTCGAACACTGAAGCTTTCTTT. The full variable domain, in which reference TRBV19 and TRBJ1-1 provide the parts outside the CDR3, is DGGITQSPKYLFRKEGQNVTLSCEQNLNHDAMYWYRQDPGQGLRLIYYSQIVNDFQKGDIAEGYSVSREKKESFPLTVTSAQKNPTAFYLCASSIVASNTEAFFGQGTRLTVV.

V and J are TRBV4-1 and TRBJ1-6, with D unclear. V lost 1 base and J lost 9, with 13 bases in between. From germline, CDR1 is MGHRA and CDR2 YSYEKL. The length of the CDR3 is 15 residues. The CDR3 DNA is TGCGCCAGCAGCCAAGTAGAGGGAGCCGGTTCACCCCTCCACTTT. It translates to CASSQVEGAGSPLHF.

J is TRBJ1-2 and V is TRBV29-1, with 7 bases identical to TRBD1. CDR1 and CDR2 from the germline V gene are SQVTM and ANQGSEA. The length of the CDR3 is 12 residues. Trimming cost V 4 bases and J 3 bases; bases outside gene matches: 2. CDR3: CSVGGQYYGYTF. The CDR3 DNA sequence: TGCAGCGTTGGGGGACAGTACTATGGCTACACCTTC.

The chain recombines TRBV5-1 with TRBJ2-2, with 8 positions matching TRBD1. With 4 bases clipped from V and 5 bases from J, the junction kept 7 bases outside the gene matches. Germline loops: CDR1 SGHRS, CDR2 YFSETQ. This CDR3 region has 15 residues. The CDR3 DNA sequence: TGCGCCAGCAGCGGAGGACAGGGAGGTACCGGGGAGCTGTTTTTT. Its protein is CASSGGQGGTGELFF.

The gene calls are TRBV25-1 and TRBJ1-2; tentative D call: TRBD1 (5 bases). This CDR3 is 15 amino acids long. Trimming pared 5 bases from V and 4 bases from J, leaving 17 bases between. Germline assignment: CDR1 MGHDK and CDR2 SYGVNS. DNA for the CDR3: TGTGCCAGCAGTACCCACCGACCAGGGACCTATGGCTACACCTTC. It translates to CASSTHRPGTYGYTF.

The V call is TRBV6-5, the J call TRBJ2-1; 8 bases fit TRBD2. Germline lookup yields CDR1 MNHEY and CDR2 SVGAGI. There are 16 residues in the CDR3. Germline trimming cut 0 bases from V and 1 base from J; bases unmatched to any gene: 2. The CDR3, as DNA: TGTGCCAGCAGTTACTCGGGCGGGGGGTCCTACAATGAGCAGTTCTTC. It is translated as CASSYSGGGSYNEQFF.

The chain carries TRBV9 and TRBJ1-2, with 7 bases matching TRBD1. Germline trimming cut 6 bases from V and 4 bases from J; bases unmatched to any gene: 6. From germline, CDR1 is SGDLS and CDR2 YYNGEE. The CDR3 length is 13 residues. The CDR3 nucleotides are TGTGCCAGCATGGGGCAGGGGGGCTATGGCTACACCTTC. Translating gives CASMGQGGYGYTF.

The gene calls are TRBV9 and TRBJ2-5; D not resolved. Looked up from germline, CDR1 is SGDLS and CDR2 is YYNGEE. This CDR3 region has 13 residues. V lost 0 bases, J lost 5 bases, and 8 bases lay in between. In nucleotides, the CDR3 is TGTGCCAGCAGCGTAGGGGTGGAGGAGACCCAGTACTTC. Its translation: CASSVGVEETQYF.

The genes are TRBV4-1 and TRBJ2-1; 9 bases map to TRBD2. The CDR3 extends over 16 amino acids. V trimming: 2 bases; J trimming: 7 bases; junction bases outside the gene matches: 9. Germline V gene data show CDR1 as MGHRA and CDR2 as YSYEKL. CDR3 nucleotides: TGCGCCAGCAGCCAACCCGCCGGGACTAGCATAAATGAGCAGTTCTTC. It is translated as CASSQPAGTSINEQFF.

The rearrangement links TRBV15 to TRBJ1-2; D is perhaps TRBD1 (5 bases). The germline V and J ends were trimmed by 2 bases and 6 bases, with 13 bases remaining between them. In germline, CDR1 is LNHNV, CDR2 YYDKDF (reference sequence). This CDR3 spans 14 amino acids. CDR3 coding DNA: TGTGCCACCAGCAGACAGGGCATTTGGGATGGCTACACCTTC. This encodes CATSRQGIWDGYTF.

The chain is built from TRBV11-2 and TRBJ2-4; D possibly corresponds to TRBD1 (5 bases). This CDR3 has 17 residues. Between the trimmed V and J ends, which lost 0 bases and 0 bases, there was a span of 12 bases. The V gene's germline CDR1 is SGHAT and CDR2 FQNNGV. The CDR3 DNA sequence: TGTGCCAGCAGCTTAGATCAGACAGTGTTAGCCAAAAACATTCAGTACTTC. It is translated as CASSLDQTVLAKNIQYF.

In DNA, the CDR3 is TGTGCCAGTACTCCAGACCAAGAGACCCAGTACTTC. It codes for CASTPDQETQYF. V is TRBV19 and J is TRBJ2-5; no firm D call. The CDR3 loop spans 12 amino acids. The germline gives CDR1 LNHDA, CDR2 SQIVND (reference sequence). With 7 bases removed from V and 0 bases from J, the gap between germline ends came to 6 bases.

V is TRBV10-2 and J is TRBJ1-6; D is unclear. This CDR3 is built from 15 residues. Germline CDR1 reads WSHSY; CDR2 reads SAAADI. Trimming removed 0 bases at V and 4 bases at J, with 7 bases between. The CDR3 nucleotides are TGCGCCAGCAGTGAGTCAAGTCTTTATAATTCACCCCTCCACTTT. It specifies CASSESSLYNSPLHF.

This chain joins TRBV14 and TRBJ1-1, with D perhaps matching TRBD1 (5 bases). This CDR3 region has 14 residues. The germline V gene has CDR1 SGHDN and CDR2 FVKESK. Deletions cut 4 bases from V and 3 bases from J, with 12 bases between. CDR3 DNA: TGTGCCAGCAGCCCCCTGGGGGGGGACACTGAAGCTTTCTTT. The encoded protein is CASSPLGGDTEAFF.

The chain has TRBV18 and TRBJ1-5; D remains unclear. Trimming removed 7 bases at V and 1 base at J, with 8 bases between. Germline V gene data show CDR1 as KGHSH and CDR2 as LQKENI. The CDR3 is 13 amino acids. The CDR3 DNA follows: TGTGCCAGCTTAAAGGACAGCAATCAGCCCCAGCATTTT. This gives the protein CASLKDSNQPQHF.

The gene calls are TRBV11-2 and TRBJ2-7; 7 nucleotides line up with TRBD1. Germline assignment: CDR1 SGHAT and CDR2 FQNNGV. Trimming removed 5 bases from V and 2 bases from J; junction bases left unmatched: 6. The CDR3 is made up of 14 amino acids. CDR3 protein: CASSPWTGTYEQYV. The CDR3 DNA reads TGTGCCAGCAGCCCATGGACAGGTACCTACGAGCAGTACGTC.

J is TRBJ2-7 and V is TRBV10-3; D remains unclear. Per the germline V gene, CDR1 is ENHRY and CDR2 is SYGVKD. V was shortened by 4 bases and J by 0 bases, with 7 bases between the two germline ends. The CDR3 covers 13 residues. The CDR3 loop reads CAISVSSSYEQYF. In DNA form, the CDR3 reads TGTGCCATCAGTGTGAGCAGCTCCTACGAGCAGTACTTC.

V and J are TRBV10-3 and TRBJ2-1, with D hard to call. The CDR3 contains 13 residues. Deletions cut 0 bases from V and 14 bases from J, with 14 bases between. CDR1 and CDR2 (germline): ENHRY, SYGVKD. CDR3 nucleotides: TGTGCCATCAGTGAGTCGAGCTCCAACCGCGAGTTCTTC. It yields the protein CAISESSSNREFF.

The chain employs TRBV7-6 and TRBJ2-7, with TRBD1 as a possible D gene (6 bases). Trimming took off 3 bases at V and 3 bases at J, with 15 bases between the two ends. Germline V gene lookup returns CDR1 SGHVS and CDR2 FNYEAQ. The CDR3 loop spans 15 amino acids. The CDR3: CASSFGPGVLYEQYF. CDR3 coding DNA: TGTGCCAGCAGCTTCGGTCCAGGGGTCCTCTACGAGCAGTACTTC.

The chain uses TRBV29-1 and TRBJ1-1, with a possible D match to TRBD1 (6 bases). Trimming left V 1 base short and J 3 bases short, with 9 bases between. The CDR3 consists of 13 residues. Germline-derived CDR1 and CDR2 are SQVTM and ANQGSEA. Written as DNA, the CDR3 is TGCAGCGTTGAAGGCAGGGGTTACACTGAAGCTTTCTTT. Protein: CSVEGRGYTEAFF.

The V and J genes are TRBV4-1 and TRBJ2-5; the match to TRBD2 covers 7 bases. Germline assignment: CDR1 MGHRA and CDR2 YSYEKL. Unmatched junction bases numbered 13, after V lost 0 bases and J lost 0 bases. CDR3 size: 19 residues. The chain's CDR3 is CASSQERSAGGTYQETQYF. The CDR3 nucleotides read TGCGCCAGCAGCCAAGAGCGAAGCGCCGGGGGGACGTACCAAGAGACCCAGTACTTC.

This chain uses TRBV28 with TRBJ1-1; 8 positions agree with TRBD1. The CDR3 has 13 amino acids. Germline lookup yields CDR1 MDHEN and CDR2 SYDVKM. The junction had 3 bases not matched to a gene; V was cut back by 4 bases and J by 5 bases. The CDR3 bases are TGTGCCAGCAGTTCAGGGGGCCAAACTGAAGCTTTCTTT. Its protein product is CASSSGGQTEAFF.

The sample holds one count of this clone. This sequence joins TRBV4-1 and TRBJ2-3; D call uncertain. V lost 0 bases, J lost 2 bases, and 9 bases lay in between. The CDR3 is 15 amino acids. Germline V gene data show CDR1 as MGHRA and CDR2 as YSYEKL. CDR3 sequence: CASSQERVFTDTQYF. The CDR3 bases are TGCGCCAGCAGCCAAGAAAGGGTCTTCACAGATACGCAGTATTTT.

The rearrangement joins TRBV24-1 to TRBJ2-1, with a weak D call TRBD1 (6 bases). The ends were cut back, 5 bases at V and 4 bases at J, with 11 bases in the middle. The CDR3 length is 14 residues. Germline CDR1 KGHDR, CDR2 SFDVKD. The CDR3 region has the DNA TGTGCCACCAGTGTGCCGGGACAATACAATGAGCAGTTCTTC. The encoded protein is CATSVPGQYNEQFF.

Concerning this clone itself: The junction and the germline gene differ at one end; a read error may be behind it. The chain couples TRBV10-2 to TRBJ2-5; perhaps TRBD1 as D (6 bases). The V gene's germline CDR1 is WSHSY and CDR2 SAAADI. The CDR3 has 16 residues. CDR3 protein: CASSGFPWTAQKTQYF. CDR3 bases: TGCGCCAGCAGTGGTTTTCCCTGGACAGCCCAAAAGACCCAGTACTTC.

This clone occurred once. CDR3 sequence (DNA): TGTGCCAGCAGCTTGCAAAGCTCTACTGAAGCTTTCTTT. Protein product: CASSLQSSTEAFF. The chain is built from TRBV5-6 and TRBJ1-1; D gene uncertain. The V gene lost 1 base and the J gene lost 5 bases, with 9 bases spanning the gap. The CDR3 runs 13 residues. Germline V gene sequence: CDR1 SGHDT, CDR2 YYEEEE. The full variable domain, its missing parts supplied by reference TRBV5-6 and TRBJ1-1, is DAGVTQSPTHLIKTRGQQVTLRCSPKSGHDTVSWYQQALGQGPQFIFQYYEEEERQRGNFPDRFSGHQFPNYSSELNVNALLLGDSALYLCASSLQSSTEAFFGQGTRLTVV.

The chain has TRBV5-1 and TRBJ2-2; 8 positions match TRBD1. The germline V gene has CDR1 SGHRS and CDR2 YFSETQ. The CDR3 contains 18 residues. J was trimmed by 6 bases and V by 4 bases; bases with no gene match: 17. The CDR3 sequence is CASSGLPTGTGRAGELFF. CDR3 DNA sequence: TGCGCCAGCAGCGGCTTACCTACCGGGACAGGTAGGGCCGGGGAGCTGTTTTTT.

The V gene is TRBV10-3, the J gene TRBJ1-2, with 10 bases aligning to TRBD1. The V gene's germline CDR1 is ENHRY and CDR2 SYGVKD. The CDR3 is 13 residues long. V was clipped by 9 bases and J by 7 bases; unmatched bases: 8. As DNA, the CDR3 is TGTGCCATAAGGGGGGACAGGGGTCCTGGCTACACCTTC. Protein sequence: CAIRGDRGPGYTF.

The rearrangement links TRBV5-8 to TRBJ1-3; possibly TRBD1 for D (6 bases). CDR1 and CDR2 from the germline V gene are SGHTS and YDEGEE. There are 15 residues in the CDR3. The V end was cut by 1 base, the J end by 0 bases, with 8 bases between. The DNA for the CDR3 is TGTGCCAGCAGCTTGCAGGGGCACTCTGGAAACACCATATATTTT. Translation gives CASSLQGHSGNTIYF.

This chain joins TRBV3-1 (or the pseudogene TRBV3-2) and TRBJ1-1; D unresolved. CDR1 is LGHDT, CDR2 YNNKEL, per germline (reference sequence). The germline V and J ends were trimmed by 0 bases and 0 bases, with 23 bases remaining between them. There are 20 residues in the CDR3. CDR3 sequence: CASSQDLGLGRSMLNTEAFF. For the CDR3, the DNA is TGTGCCAGCAGCCAAGATCTTGGTTTAGGCAGGTCCATGTTGAACACTGAAGCTTTCTTT.